What follows are 4 T cell receptor beta chains derived from one specimen sequenced in a study of neurological immune-mediated disorders. TCRdb redid the calling of the 5' RACE reads with MiXCR, one entry per CDR3 protein. The table lists about 59,000 distinct CDR3 sequences, roughly 13% of them singletons. Input material: PBMCs. The source of these receptors is a woman aged 60-70 years with HTLV-1-associated myelopathy (HAM/TSP).

This clonotype was picked up many times. This sequence joins TRBV6-6 and TRBJ2-3; D is tentatively TRBD1 or TRBD2 (5 bases each). The CDR3 extends over 14 amino acids. V lost 4 bases to trimming and J lost 2 bases, with 10 bases between them. The germline gives CDR1 MNHNY, CDR2 SVGAGI (reference sequence). In nucleotides, the CDR3 is TGTGCCAGCAGTTTACGGGGCTCCACAGATACGCAGTATTTT. Its translation is CASSLRGSTDTQYF.

This clonotype was detected only a few times. The chain is built from TRBV27 and TRBJ2-7, with D possibly called TRBD1 or TRBD2 (5 bases each). The germline V gene encodes CDR1 MNHEY and CDR2 SMNVEV (reference sequence). The CDR3 totals 19 residues. Trimming left V 3 bases short and J 0 bases short, with 24 bases between. CDR3: CASSFRSSSGRGTSYEQYF. The CDR3 nucleotides read TGTGCCAGCAGTTTCCGCTCTTCCTCGGGAAGGGGAACCTCCTACGAGCAGTACTTC.

There are many counts of this clonotype. The V call is TRBV7-8, the J call TRBJ2-1; D unresolved. From germline, CDR1 is SGHVS and CDR2 FQNEAQ. The CDR3 loop spans 15 amino acids. Trimming left V 5 bases short and J 6 bases short, with 17 bases between. CDR3 sequence (DNA): TGTGCCAGCAGCACCTCAGGTATAGGCAGCAATGAGCAGTTCTTC. Translation: CASSTSGIGSNEQFF.

This clonotype was counted ten times or more. This sequence joins TRBV5-1 and TRBJ2-2; D gene uncertain. V was shortened by 2 bases and J by 1 base, with 12 bases between the two germline ends. This CDR3 spans 16 amino acids. Looked up from germline, CDR1 is SGHRS and CDR2 is YFSETQ. The CDR3 sequence: CASSFEQLLNTGELFF. DNA of the CDR3: TGCGCCAGCAGCTTCGAGCAACTGCTGAACACCGGGGAGCTGTTTTTT.